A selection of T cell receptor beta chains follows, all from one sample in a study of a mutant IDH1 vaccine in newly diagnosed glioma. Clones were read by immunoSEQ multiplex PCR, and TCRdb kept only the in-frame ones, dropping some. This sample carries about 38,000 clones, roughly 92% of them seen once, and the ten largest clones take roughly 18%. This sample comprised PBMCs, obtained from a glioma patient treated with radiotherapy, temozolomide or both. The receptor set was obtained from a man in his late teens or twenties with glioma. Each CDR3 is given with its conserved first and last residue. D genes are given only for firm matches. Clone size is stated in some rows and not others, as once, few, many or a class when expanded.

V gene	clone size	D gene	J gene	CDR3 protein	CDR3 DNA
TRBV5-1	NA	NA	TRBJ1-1	CASSLVRGTEAFF	TGCGCCAGCAGCTTGGTAAGGGGCACTGAAGCTTTCTTT
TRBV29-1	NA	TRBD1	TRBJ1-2	CSVETGGNYGYTF	TGCAGCGTTGAGACAGGGGGAAACTATGGCTACACCTTC
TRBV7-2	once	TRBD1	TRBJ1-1	CASRSPGGLANTEAFF	TGTGCCAGCAGGTCACCAGGGGGCTTGGCGAACACTGAAGCTTTCTTT
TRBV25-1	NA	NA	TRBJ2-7	CASSEGRGYEQYF	TGTGCCAGCAGTGAGGGCAGGGGATACGAGCAGTACTTC
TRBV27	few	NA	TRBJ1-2	CASSPLTGSNYGYTF	TGTGCCAGCAGCCCGTTGACAGGATCCAACTATGGCTACACCTTC
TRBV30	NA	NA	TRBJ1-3	CAGQVSSGNTIYF	TGTGCCGGCCAGGTATCCTCTGGAAACACCATATATTTT
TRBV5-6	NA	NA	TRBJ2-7	CASSHRSRYEQYF	TGTGCCAGCAGCCACCGTAGTCGCTACGAGCAGTACTTC
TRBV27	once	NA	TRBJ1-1	CASRQSGYTEAFF	TGTGCCAGCCGCCAATCGGGATACACTGAAGCTTTCTTT
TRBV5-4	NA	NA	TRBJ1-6	CASSLGVVNSPLHF	TGTGCCAGCAGCCTGGGCGTTGTGAATTCACCCCTCCACTTT
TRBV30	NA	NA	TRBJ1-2	CAWSATSSYGYTF	TGTGCCTGGAGTGCCACATCATCCTATGGCTACACCTTC
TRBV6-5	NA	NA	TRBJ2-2	CASMSGDAVGELFF	TGTGCCAGCATGTCGGGAGACGCGGTCGGGGAGCTGTTTTTT
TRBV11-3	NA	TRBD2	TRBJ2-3	CASSLGGTNTDTQYF	TGTGCCAGCAGCTTAGGGGGGACTAACACAGATACGCAGTATTTT
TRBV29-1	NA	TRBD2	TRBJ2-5	CSVAGVAGTETQYF	TGCAGCGTGGCAGGGGTAGCGGGAACAGAGACCCAGTACTTC
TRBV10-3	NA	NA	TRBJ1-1	CAISEVRTSHLEAFF	TGTGCCATCAGTGAAGTTCGGACATCGCACTTAGAAGCTTTCTTT
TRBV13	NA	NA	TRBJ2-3	CASSPRLGADTQYF	TGTGCCAGCAGCCCCCGCTTGGGGGCAGATACGCAGTATTTT